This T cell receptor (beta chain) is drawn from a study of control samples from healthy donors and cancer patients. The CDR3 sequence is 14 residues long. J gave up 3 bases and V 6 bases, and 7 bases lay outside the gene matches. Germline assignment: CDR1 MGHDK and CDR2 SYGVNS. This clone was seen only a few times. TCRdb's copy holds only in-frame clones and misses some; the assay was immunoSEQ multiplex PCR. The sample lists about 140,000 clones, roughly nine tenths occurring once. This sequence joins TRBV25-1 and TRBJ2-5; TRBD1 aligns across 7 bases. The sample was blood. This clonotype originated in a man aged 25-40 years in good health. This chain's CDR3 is CASSETRGKETQYF. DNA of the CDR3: TGTGCCAGCAGCGAGACCAGGGGGAAAGAGACCCAGTACTTC.